The 25 T cell receptor beta chains presented below share a single source sample, sequenced in a study of cytomegalovirus exposure and HLA in healthy donors. The PCR contained 60 Vbeta and 13 Jbeta primers. Sequencing was performed with immunoSEQ multiplex PCR; in TCRdb, only in-frame clones are kept and a portion is missing. The data hold 60,000 or so clones, with roughly 77% observed a single time. Sequenced material: PBMCs. All receptors come from a woman between 40 and 55 years old in good health and CMV-seropositive.

This clone was detected only a few times. This chain joins TRBV21-1 and TRBJ1-1; no DNA check was done on the table's D call, TRBD1. TRBV21-1 is deemed a pseudogene. The CDR3 length is 15 residues. CDR3 sequence (DNA): TGTGCCAGCAGCAAAGAAGAGGGGACAGGCACTGAAGCTTTCTTT. Its protein product is CASSKEEGTGTEAFF.

J is TRBJ1-4 and V is TRBV18; the D is unclear. The V gene's germline CDR1 is KGHSH and CDR2 LQKENI. CDR3 length: 13 residues. Trimming removed 2 bases at V and 6 bases at J, with 7 bases between. CDR3 loop: CASSPSRDEKLFF. CDR3 DNA: TGTGCCAGCTCACCAAGCCGGGATGAAAAACTGTTTTTT.

This clone has only one observation. The gene calls are TRBV29-1 and TRBJ2-3; D is unclear. The CDR3 loop spans 11 amino acids. Germline CDR1 reads SQVTM; CDR2 reads ANQGSEA. The V and J ends lost 3 bases and 3 bases respectively, with 4 bases between them. This CDR3 is CSVDLTDTQYF. For the CDR3, the DNA is TGCAGCGTTGACTTGACAGATACGCAGTATTTT.

The genes are TRBV2 and TRBJ2-3, with 9 bases identical to TRBD2. V lost 11 bases and J lost 0; bases outside the gene matches: 3. The CDR3 contains 13 residues. Per germline, CDR1 SNHLY and CDR2 FYNNEI. In nucleotides, the CDR3 is TGTGCCGGGGGACTAGCTAGCACAGATACGCAGTATTTT. The encoded protein is CAGGLASTDTQYF.

This clone was picked up a small number of times. V and J are TRBV10-3 and TRBJ1-2, with a weak D call TRBD1 (5 bases). This CDR3 is 14 amino acids long. V lost 6 bases, J lost 8 bases, and 19 bases lay in between. CDR1 ENHRY and CDR2 SYGVKD come from the germline V gene. The CDR3 sequence is CAISADTNPGGYTF. The CDR3 bases are TGTGCCATCAGCGCGGACACTAACCCAGGGGGCTACACCTTC.

This clone was detected only once. The CDR3 DNA is TGTGCCAGCTCACCGGAGGCCAACACAGATACGCAGTATTTT. It encodes CASSPEANTDTQYF. This chain connects TRBV18 to TRBJ2-3; maybe TRBD2 (5 bases). Trimming removed 3 bases from V and 2 bases from J, with 9 bases in between. This CDR3 spans 14 amino acids. Germline lookup yields CDR1 KGHSH and CDR2 LQKENI. The full variable domain, with the rest looked up from reference TRBV18 and TRBJ2-3, is NAGVMQNPRHLVRRRGQEARLRCSPMKGHSHVYWYRQLPEEGLKFMVYLQKENIIDESGMPKERFSAEFPKEGPSILRIQQVVRGDSAAYFCASSPEANTDTQYFGPGTRLTVL.

CDR3 sequence (DNA): TGTGCCAGCTTAATGCAGGGGTTGAACACTGAAGCTTTCTTT. This gives the protein CASLMQGLNTEAFF. This sequence joins TRBV2 and TRBJ1-1; D may be TRBD1 (6 bases). Germline CDR1 reads SNHLY; CDR2 reads FYNNEI. The ends were cut back, 8 bases at V and 0 bases at J, with 13 bases in the middle. The CDR3 runs to 14 residues.

In this sample, this clone turned up a few times. The chain couples TRBV5-4 to TRBJ2-5; the match to TRBD1 covers 7 bases. Germline trimming cut 2 bases from V and 3 bases from J; bases unmatched to any gene: 4. This CDR3 is 14 amino acids long. Germline V gene sequence: CDR1 SGHNT, CDR2 YYREEE (reference sequence). CDR3: CASSFTTGEETQYF. As DNA, the CDR3 is TGTGCCAGCAGCTTTACCACAGGGGAAGAGACCCAGTACTTC.

Written as DNA, the CDR3 is TGTGCCAGCAGCCGCGAAGCGGGGGGGCGAAATTTTATCTCTGGGGCCAACGTCCTGACTTTC. Its protein is CASSREAGGRNFISGANVLTF. The rearrangement uses TRBV7-6 and TRBJ2-6; 10 nucleotides line up with TRBD2. CDR3 size: 21 residues. The V segment lost 5 bases and the J segment 0 bases; nucleotides outside the gene matches: 16. Germline-derived CDR1 and CDR2 are SGHVS and FNYEAQ.

The rearrangement joins TRBV18 to TRBJ2-2; D remains unclear. Germline lookup yields CDR1 KGHSH and CDR2 LQKENI. Trimming stripped 1 base from V and 5 bases from J, with 5 bases between. The CDR3 sequence is 13 residues long. The CDR3 DNA follows: TGTGCCAGCTCACCACAGAGAACCGGGGAGCTGTTTTTT. It encodes CASSPQRTGELFF.

This clone was detected only a few times. The chain carries TRBV5-1 and TRBJ2-1; no firm D call. Trimming removed 6 bases from V and 0 bases from J, with 16 bases in between. This CDR3 comprises 16 residues. CDR1 SGHRS and CDR2 YFSETQ come from the germline V gene. The CDR3 coding sequence is TGCGCCAGCACCCCCAGCGAAATAAGCTCCTACAATGAGCAGTTCTTC. Its protein product is CASTPSEISSYNEQFF.

This clone occurred a few times. The V and J genes are TRBV7-2 and TRBJ1-6; 7 bases line up with TRBD1. This CDR3 has 14 residues. The V gene end was trimmed by 5 bases and the J gene end by 8 bases; junction bases not matched to a gene: 6. Germline V gene sequence: CDR1 SGHTA, CDR2 FQGNSA. CDR3 region: CASSETGTYSPLHF. The DNA of the CDR3 is TGTGCCAGCAGCGAGACAGGGACTTATTCACCCCTCCACTTT.

This chain uses TRBV5-1 with TRBJ2-1, with 10 bases matching TRBD1. Germline CDR1 SGHRS, CDR2 YFSETQ. CDR3 length: 15 amino acids. V was clipped by 4 bases and J by 5 bases; unmatched bases: 6. The CDR3 loop is CASSLDRGLHNEQFF. CDR3 DNA sequence: TGCGCCAGCAGCCTTGACAGGGGGCTTCACAATGAGCAGTTCTTC.

This chain joins TRBV4-3 and TRBJ1-2; 7 bases are shared with TRBD1. CDR3 length: 15 amino acids. Per germline, CDR1 LGHNA and CDR2 YSLEER. V shed 4 bases, J shed 2 bases, and the junction held 7 bases outside the gene matches. The CDR3 DNA reads as TGCGCCAGCAGCCTAGTTCGGACAGGAAACTATGGCTACACCTTC. Residues: CASSLVRTGNYGYTF.

In this sample, this clone turned up a few times. The chain recombines TRBV19 with TRBJ2-3, with 12 bases lining up with TRBD2. V was pared by 5 bases and J by 3 bases, with 3 bases of the junction left unmatched. Germline V gives CDR1 LNHDA, CDR2 SQIVND (reference sequence). CDR3 length equals 15 residues. The CDR3, as DNA: TGTGCCAGTAGTGCCCTAGCGGGGGGGACAGATACGCAGTATTTT. The encoded protein is CASSALAGGTDTQYF. Using reference TRBV19 and TRBJ2-3 for the parts outside the CDR3, the full variable domain is DGGITQSPKYLFRKEGQNVTLSCEQNLNHDAMYWYRQDPGQGLRLIYYSQIVNDFQKGDIAEGYSVSREKKESFPLTVTSAQKNPTAFYLCASSALAGGTDTQYFGPGTRLTVL.

This rearrangement joins TRBV7-6 to TRBJ1-2; 10 nucleotides line up with TRBD1. V shed 2 bases, J shed 8 bases, and the junction held 8 bases outside the gene matches. Germline V gene data show CDR1 as SGHVS and CDR2 as FNYEAQ. This CDR3 spans 15 amino acids. The CDR3 protein is CASSLTGTGVEGYTF. CDR3 nucleotide sequence: TGTGCCAGCAGCTTAACCGGGACAGGGGTAGAAGGCTACACCTTC.

This clone occurred a few times. The gene calls are TRBV6-5 and TRBJ2-3, with 8 positions matching TRBD2. CDR1 MNHEY and CDR2 SVGAGI come from the germline V gene. The length of the CDR3 is 15 residues. The V gene end was trimmed by 5 bases and the J gene end by 4 bases; junction bases not matched to a gene: 8. The CDR3 coding sequence is TGTGCCAGCAGTGTGACGGGGGGGCAACCAGATACGCAGTATTTT. Its translation is CASSVTGGQPDTQYF.

This clone was counted a single time. The rearrangement joins TRBV19 to TRBJ1-2; possible D gene TRBD1, 5 bases. Germline CDR1 is LNHDA and CDR2 is SQIVND (reference sequence). Trimming cost V 5 bases and J 8 bases, with 18 bases left between them. The CDR3 runs 14 residues. The CDR3 sequence is CASSSRGGAMGYTF. The DNA of the CDR3 is TGTGCCAGTAGTTCCCGGGGAGGGGCTATGGGCTACACCTTC. Looking up the rest from reference TRBV19 and TRBJ1-2 gives the full variable domain: DGGITQSPKYLFRKEGQNVTLSCEQNLNHDAMYWYRQDPGQGLRLIYYSQIVNDFQKGDIAEGYSVSREKKESFPLTVTSAQKNPTAFYLCASSSRGGAMGYTFGSGTRLTVV.

The chain has TRBV29-1 and TRBJ2-7, with 9 positions matching TRBD1. From germline, CDR1 is SQVTM and CDR2 ANQGSEA. After removal of 6 bases from V and 7 bases from J, the junction contained 13 bases not matched to a gene. The CDR3 sequence is 14 residues long. In DNA, the CDR3 is TGCAGCGTCGAACTTGTTGGACAGGGGAGAGAGCAGTACTTC. Its protein is CSVELVGQGREQYF.

The J gene is TRBJ1-1, the V gene TRBV18; TRBD1 matches at 10 bases. The germline V gene has CDR1 KGHSH and CDR2 LQKENI. This CDR3 is 17 amino acids long. Unmatched junction bases numbered 10, after V lost 3 bases and J lost 3 bases. The CDR3 DNA follows: TGTGCCAGCTCACCCGCCGGACAGGGGGGTAGTGACACTGAAGCTTTCTTT. Protein product: CASSPAGQGGSDTEAFF.

This clone was counted between two and nine times. The V and J genes are TRBV7-9 and TRBJ2-1; 12 bases line up with TRBD2. Germline V gene lookup returns CDR1 SEHNR and CDR2 FQNEAQ (reference sequence). The CDR3 has 15 residues. The trim removed 3 bases at V and 7 bases at J, leaving 4 bases unmatched. CDR3 in amino acids: CASSFLAGGENEQFF. For the CDR3, the DNA is TGTGCCAGCAGCTTCCTAGCGGGGGGGGAAAATGAGCAGTTCTTC.

The chain has TRBV11-3 and TRBJ1-1, with 9 bases aligning to TRBD1. J was trimmed by 5 bases and V by 5 bases; bases with no gene match: 9. The germline gives CDR1 SGHNT, CDR2 YENEEA. The CDR3 has 15 residues. DNA of the CDR3: TGTGCCAGCAGCACGACAGGGGGGGGGAGTACTGAAGCTTTCTTT. Translation: CASSTTGGGSTEAFF.

Remarks on this clone: At one boundary the junction diverges from the germline segment, which might be a read error. Other DNA sequences of this sample code for an identical CDR3. V is TRBV6-5 and J is TRBJ1-2; 10 positions match TRBD1. CDR1 is MNHEY and CDR2 is SVGAGI in the germline V gene. CDR3 length: 16 residues. The CDR3 spells CASSYSTGGAVGGYTF. The CDR3 region has the DNA TGTGCCAGCAGCTACTCGACAGGGGGCGCCGTAGGTGGCTACACCTTC.

In DNA form, the CDR3 reads TGTGCCTGGTGTCCAGGGAACGGCAATCAGCCCCAGCATTTT. It yields the protein CAWCPGNGNQPQHF. V is TRBV30 and J is TRBJ1-5, with D tentatively TRBD1 (5 bases). Germline V lookup: CDR1 GTSNPN, CDR2 SVGIG (reference sequence). CDR3 length: 14 residues. V was trimmed by 5 bases and J by 2 bases, leaving 13 bases between them.

The gene calls are TRBV5-1 and TRBJ2-3; TRBD2 agrees at 9 bases. CDR3 length: 14 amino acids. The V segment lost 3 bases and the J segment 3 bases; nucleotides outside the gene matches: 2. Germline lookup yields CDR1 SGHRS and CDR2 YFSETQ. In nucleotides, the CDR3 is TGCGCCAGCAGCTCGGGACTAGCAACAGATACGCAGTATTTT. Translation: CASSSGLATDTQYF.